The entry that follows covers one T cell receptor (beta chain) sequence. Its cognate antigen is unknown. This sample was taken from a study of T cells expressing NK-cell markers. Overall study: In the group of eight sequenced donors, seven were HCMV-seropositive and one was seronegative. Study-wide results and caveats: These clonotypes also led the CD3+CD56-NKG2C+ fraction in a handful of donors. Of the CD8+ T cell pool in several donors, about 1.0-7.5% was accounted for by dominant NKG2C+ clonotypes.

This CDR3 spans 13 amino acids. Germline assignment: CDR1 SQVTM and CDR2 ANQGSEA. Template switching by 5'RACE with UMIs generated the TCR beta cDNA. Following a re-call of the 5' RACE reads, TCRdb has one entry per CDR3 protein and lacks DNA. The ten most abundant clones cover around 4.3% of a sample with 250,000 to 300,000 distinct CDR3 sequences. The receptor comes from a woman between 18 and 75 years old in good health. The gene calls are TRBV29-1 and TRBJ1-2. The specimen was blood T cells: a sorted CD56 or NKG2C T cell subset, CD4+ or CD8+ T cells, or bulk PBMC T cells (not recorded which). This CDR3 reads CSVGLWSNYGYTF.